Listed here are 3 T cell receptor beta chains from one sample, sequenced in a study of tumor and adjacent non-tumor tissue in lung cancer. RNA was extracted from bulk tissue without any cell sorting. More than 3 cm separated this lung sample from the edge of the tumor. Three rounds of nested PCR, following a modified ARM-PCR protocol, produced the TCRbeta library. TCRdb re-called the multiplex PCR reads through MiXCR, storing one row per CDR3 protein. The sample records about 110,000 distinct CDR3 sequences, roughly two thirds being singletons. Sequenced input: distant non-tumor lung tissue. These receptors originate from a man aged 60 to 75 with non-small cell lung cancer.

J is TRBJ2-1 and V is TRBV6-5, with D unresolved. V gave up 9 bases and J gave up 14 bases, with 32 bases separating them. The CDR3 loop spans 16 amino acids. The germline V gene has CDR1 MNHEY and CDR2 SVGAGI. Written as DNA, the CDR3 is TGTGCCAGTAATTACCTATCTGGATTAGCTGACGGAAAGAAGTTCTTC. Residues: CASNYLSGLADGKKFF.

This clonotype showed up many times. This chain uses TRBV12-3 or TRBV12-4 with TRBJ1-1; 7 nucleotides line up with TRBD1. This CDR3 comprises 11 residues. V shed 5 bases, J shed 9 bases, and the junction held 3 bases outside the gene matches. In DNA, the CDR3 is TGTGCCAGCAGTCCAGGGGGGAAAGCTTTCTTT. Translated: CASSPGGKAFF.

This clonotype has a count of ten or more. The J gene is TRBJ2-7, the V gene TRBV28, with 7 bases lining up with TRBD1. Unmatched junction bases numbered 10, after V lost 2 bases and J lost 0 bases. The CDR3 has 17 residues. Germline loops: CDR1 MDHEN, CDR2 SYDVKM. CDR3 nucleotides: TGTGCCAGCAGTTTACTGCCAACAGGGGCCCCCTCCTACGAGCAGTACTTC. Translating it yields CASSLLPTGAPSYEQYF.